The present entry profiles one T cell receptor beta chain with its context. Authors' analysis steps: By means of reference gene primer amplification, nucleated cell counts were estimated. The method was immunoSEQ multiplex PCR; TCRdb's version includes in-frame clones alone and lacks a portion of them. V, J and clone size reflect that table, while D and trimming were determined from the DNA. The table shows approximately 280,000 clones, with about 86% occurring only once. These data originate in a study of blood T cell repertoires in COVID-19. Overall study context: Italy, Spain and the United States were the sources of the convalescent and acute COVID-19 samples. T cells, B-cell-depleted T cells, or PBMCs supplied cDNA or gDNA.

V was pared by 4 bases and J by 12 bases, with 19 bases between. The V gene's germline CDR1 is SGHRS and CDR2 YFSETQ. This CDR3 has 13 residues. This chain joins TRBV5-1 and TRBJ1-1; D might be TRBD1 (6 bases). This sequence was found in a woman aged 25 to 45 who had recovered from COVID-19. Sequenced material: peripheral blood. The CDR3, as DNA: TGCGCCAGCAGCCCGGGTGGACAGAGGGATTCTTTCTTT. This codes for CASSPGGQRDSFF.